This entry is about one TCR beta chain. This sample is part of a study of blood T cell repertoires in COVID-19. Background on the study: T cells, B-cell-depleted T cells, or PBMCs provided the cDNA or gDNA that served as material.

Germline assignment: CDR1 MNHEY and CDR2 SMNVEV (reference sequence). CDR3 size: 13 residues. V dropped 6 bases and J dropped 2 bases, with 11 bases sitting between them. In the authors' workflow: Reference gene primer amplification in the assay estimated nucleated cell counts. Some clones are missing from TCRdb's copy, which holds only in-frame ones; the method was immunoSEQ multiplex PCR. D and trimming come from the DNA, and the V and J calls and clone size come from that table. The profile shows under 70,000 clones, about 90% of them singletons. This receptor was identified in a woman aged 55-70 years with active or convalescent COVID-19. This chain links TRBV27 with TRBJ2-7, with D perhaps TRBD2 (6 bases). The source material was peripheral blood. The CDR3: CASRDSGAYEQYF. CDR3 in DNA: TGTGCCAGCAGGGATTCGGGGGCCTACGAGCAGTACTTC.